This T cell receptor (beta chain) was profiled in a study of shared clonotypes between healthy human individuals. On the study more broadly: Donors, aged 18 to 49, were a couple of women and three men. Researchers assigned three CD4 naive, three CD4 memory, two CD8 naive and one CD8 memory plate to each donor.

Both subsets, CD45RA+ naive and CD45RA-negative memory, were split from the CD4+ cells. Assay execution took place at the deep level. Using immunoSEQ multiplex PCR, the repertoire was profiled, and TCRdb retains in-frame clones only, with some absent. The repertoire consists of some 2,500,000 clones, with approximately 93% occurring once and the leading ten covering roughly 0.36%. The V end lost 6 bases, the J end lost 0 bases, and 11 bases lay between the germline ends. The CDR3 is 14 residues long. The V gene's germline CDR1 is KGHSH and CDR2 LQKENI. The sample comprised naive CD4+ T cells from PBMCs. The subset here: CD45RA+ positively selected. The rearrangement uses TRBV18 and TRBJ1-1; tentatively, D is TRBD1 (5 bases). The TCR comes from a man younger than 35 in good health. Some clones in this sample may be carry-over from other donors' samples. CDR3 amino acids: CASSTQAMNTEAFF. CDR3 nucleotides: TGTGCCAGCTCCACACAGGCTATGAACACTGAAGCTTTCTTT. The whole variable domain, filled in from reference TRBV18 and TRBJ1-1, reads NAGVMQNPRHLVRRRGQEARLRCSPMKGHSHVYWYRQLPEEGLKFMVYLQKENIIDESGMPKERFSAEFPKEGPSILRIQQVVRGDSAAYFCASSTQAMNTEAFFGQGTRLTVV.